These 17 T cell receptor beta chains share one sample of origin, sequenced in a study of shared clonotypes between healthy human individuals. The method was immunoSEQ multiplex PCR; TCRdb's version includes in-frame clones alone and lacks a portion of them. The table lists 450,000 to 500,000 clones, approximately 84% of them singletons. Sequencing was done on a sample of PBMCs. The receptor set was obtained from a middle-aged woman in good health. Some clones in this sample may be carry-over from other donors' samples.

The chain combines TRBV6-6 with TRBJ2-2, with 12 bases matching TRBD2. Per germline, CDR1 MNHNY and CDR2 SVGAGI (reference sequence). J gave up 5 bases and V 6 bases, and 4 bases lay outside the gene matches. This CDR3 spans 15 amino acids. The CDR3 reads CASRRGTSGTGELFF. CDR3 nucleotide sequence: TGTGCCAGCAGGCGCGGGACTAGCGGGACCGGGGAGCTGTTTTTT.

The rearrangement uses TRBV27 and TRBJ2-7, with 7 bases lining up with TRBD2. The CDR3 covers 15 residues. The trim removed 1 base at V and 9 bases at J, leaving 12 bases unmatched. Germline V gene lookup returns CDR1 MNHEY and CDR2 SMNVEV (reference sequence). The CDR3 loop is CASSLFEGGVSTQYF. DNA of the CDR3: TGTGCCAGCAGTTTATTCGAGGGAGGGGTTTCTACGCAGTACTTC.

On this clone itself: The sample contains more than one DNA sequence encoding this CDR3. V and J are TRBV7-8 and TRBJ2-7; D assignment may be TRBD1 or TRBD2 (5 bases each). This CDR3 contains 13 residues. Germline V gene data show CDR1 as SGHVS and CDR2 as FQNEAQ. The germline V and J ends were trimmed by 1 base and 5 bases, with 9 bases remaining between them. CDR3 residues: CASSLDRGHEQYF. DNA of the CDR3: TGTGCCAGCAGCTTAGATCGGGGACACGAGCAGTACTTC.

This clone was found a few times. The J gene is TRBJ2-5, the V gene TRBV7-9; tentatively, D is TRBD2 (6 bases). Between the trimmed V and J ends, which lost 4 bases and 4 bases, there was a span of 16 bases. This CDR3 region has 15 residues. Germline V gene data show CDR1 as SEHNR and CDR2 as FQNEAQ (reference sequence). CDR3 residues: CASSSTQAGAETQYF. For the CDR3, the DNA is TGTGCCAGCAGCTCCACCCAAGCGGGCGCAGAGACCCAGTACTTC.

In regard to this clone: Additional DNA sequences in this sample encode the identical CDR3. This chain links TRBV5-1 with TRBJ2-3, with no clear D. The CDR3 contains 14 residues. Deletions cut 0 bases from V and 2 bases from J, with 7 bases between. The V gene's germline CDR1 is SGHRS and CDR2 YFSETQ. The CDR3 here is CASSLEGSTDTQYF. The CDR3 DNA follows: TGCGCCAGCAGCTTGGAAGGCTCCACAGATACGCAGTATTTT.

The chain joins TRBV2 to TRBJ1-1; no clear D. The CDR3 loop spans 14 amino acids. Per germline, CDR1 SNHLY and CDR2 FYNNEI. With 6 bases removed from V and 0 bases from J, the gap between germline ends came to 11 bases. The CDR3 sequence: CASSRGGMNTEAFF. CDR3 DNA: TGTGCCAGCAGCCGGGGTGGAATGAACACTGAAGCTTTCTTT.

The chain has TRBV11-2 and TRBJ1-5; no definite D call. The CDR3 is 13 amino acids. V dropped 5 bases and J dropped 7 bases, with 12 bases sitting between them. In germline, CDR1 is SGHAT, CDR2 FQNNGV. The CDR3 DNA sequence: TGTGCCAGCAGCCGAGGGTCGCAGCAGCCCCAGCATTTT. It is translated as CASSRGSQQPQHF. The complete variable domain, with remaining parts taken from reference TRBV11-2 and TRBJ1-5, reads EAGVAQSPRYKIIEKRQSVAFWCNPISGHATLYWYQQILGQGPKLLIQFQNNGVVDDSQLPKDRFSAERLKGVDSTLKIQPAKLEDSAVYLCASSRGSQQPQHFGDGTRLSIL.

Worth noting for this clone: A read error is likely here: a far larger clone is one base away. The CDR3 DNA follows: TGCGCCAGCAATCAGGGAATTGGAGAGGCCCAGTACTTC. Its protein product is CASNQGIGEAQYF. The rearrangement joins TRBV5-1 to TRBJ2-5; possible D gene TRBD1, 5 bases. Per germline, CDR1 SGHRS and CDR2 YFSETQ. CDR3 length: 13 amino acids.

The chain links TRBV4-2 to TRBJ2-7; D not certain. Germline CDR1 is LGHNA and CDR2 is YNFKEQ. This CDR3 has 14 amino acids. The germline V and J ends were trimmed by 4 bases and 4 bases, with 14 bases remaining between them. The DNA of the CDR3 is TGTGCCAGCAGCCCGCCCGGCCTGGGTTACGAGCAGTACTTC. It yields the protein CASSPPGLGYEQYF.

About this clone: A far larger clone differs by one base, so this is likely a read error. The chain joins TRBV5-4 to TRBJ2-2; TRBD1 matches at 10 bases. Germline V CDR1 and CDR2: SGHNT, YYREEE (reference sequence). The CDR3 length is 19 residues. The CDR3 reads CARSLRQGALYANTGELFF. In DNA, the CDR3 is TGTGCCCGCAGCTTGCGACAGGGGGCCTTATACGCGAACACCGGGGAGCTGTTTTTT.

The genes are TRBV7-8 and TRBJ1-1; D call uncertain. CDR3 length equals 13 residues. Germline CDR1 SGHVS, CDR2 FQNEAQ. V gave up 6 bases and J gave up 4 bases, with 12 bases separating them. The CDR3 DNA follows: TGTGCCAGCAGGTTATTAAAGGGCACTGAAGCTTTCTTT. It translates to CASRLLKGTEAFF.

This clone has a single count. This chain uses TRBV7-3 with TRBJ2-7, with D possibly TRBD2 on 6 matching bases. The V end was cut by 2 bases, the J end by 3 bases, with 11 bases between. Germline lookup yields CDR1 SGHTA and CDR2 FQGTGA. The CDR3 sequence is 14 residues long. In DNA form, the CDR3 reads TGTGCCAGCAGCTTAGACGGGGGAGACTACGAGCAGTACTTC. It encodes CASSLDGGDYEQYF. Based on the CDR3 plus reference TRBV7-3 and TRBJ2-7, the full variable domain is GAGVSQTPSNKVTEKGKYVELRCDPISGHTALYWYRQSLGQGPEFLIYFQGTGAADDSGLPNDRFFAVRPEGSVSTLKIQRTERGDSAVYLCASSLDGGDYEQYFGPGTRLTVT.

Notes on this clone: A far larger clone differs by one base, so this is likely a read error. No conserved phenylalanine or tryptophan ends this CDR3, so it is likely a read error. The V gene is TRBV5-1, the J gene TRBJ1-1; maybe TRBD1 (6 bases). This CDR3 contains 13 residues. The V gene lost 2 bases and the J gene lost 4 bases, with 9 bases spanning the gap. Germline lookup yields CDR1 SGHRS and CDR2 YFSETQ. DNA for the CDR3: TGCGCCAGCAGCTTTTACAGGGCCACTGAAGCTTTCCTT. It is translated as CASSFYRATEAFL.

This chain links TRBV10-1 with TRBJ2-1; 11 bases map to TRBD2. The germline V gene encodes CDR1 WNHNN and CDR2 SYGVQD (reference sequence). After removal of 2 bases from V and 4 bases from J, the junction contained 7 bases not matched to a gene. CDR3 length: 17 residues. This chain's CDR3 is CASSEGTGTSGYNEQFF. The DNA of the CDR3 is TGCGCCAGCAGTGAGGGTACTGGGACTAGCGGTTACAATGAGCAGTTCTTC.

Comment on this clone: With only one base between it and a far larger clone, this is likely a read error. The sample has other DNA sequences that encode this CDR3 too. The CDR3 DNA sequence: TGCGCCAGCAGTCACGGGACAATTTATGAGCAGTACTTC. Translation: CASSHGTIYEQYF. The V and J genes are TRBV5-1 and TRBJ2-7, with D possibly TRBD1 on 6 matching bases. This CDR3 contains 13 residues. The germline V gene has CDR1 SGHRS and CDR2 YFSETQ. V was pared by 5 bases and J by 7 bases, with 16 bases between.

The genes are TRBV18 and TRBJ1-1; D not resolved. V was pared by 5 bases and J by 1 base, with 11 bases between. The germline CDR1 and CDR2 sequences are KGHSH and LQKENI. The CDR3 extends over 14 amino acids. CDR3 nucleotide sequence: TGTGCCAGCTCAGCCAGGATGGGGAACACTGAAGCTTTCTTT. Translating it yields CASSARMGNTEAFF.

This clone was counted only a few times. This chain joins TRBV11-2 and TRBJ2-7; TRBD2 matches at 7 bases. The CDR3 spans 15 residues. In germline, CDR1 is SGHAT, CDR2 FQNNGV. V was clipped by 5 bases and J by 7 bases; unmatched bases: 14. The CDR3 loop is CASSNSGTTDREQYF. DNA of the CDR3: TGTGCCAGCAGCAATTCCGGGACTACTGACCGTGAGCAGTACTTC.